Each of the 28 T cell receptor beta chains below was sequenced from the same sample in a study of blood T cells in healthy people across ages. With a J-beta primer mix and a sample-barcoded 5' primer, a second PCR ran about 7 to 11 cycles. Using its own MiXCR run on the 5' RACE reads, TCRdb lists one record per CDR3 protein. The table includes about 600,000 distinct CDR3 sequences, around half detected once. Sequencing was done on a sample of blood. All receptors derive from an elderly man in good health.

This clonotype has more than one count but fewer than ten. For the CDR3, the DNA is TGCAGTGCTAGGTTGAACTCCGCGCCTGAAAAACTGTTTTTT. Translating it yields CSARLNSAPEKLFF. V gene TRBV20-1 combines with J gene TRBJ1-4; D uncertain. The CDR3 sequence is 14 residues long. The germline V gene has CDR1 DFQATT and CDR2 SNEGSKA (reference sequence). Trimming removed 3 bases at V and 7 bases at J, with 15 bases between.

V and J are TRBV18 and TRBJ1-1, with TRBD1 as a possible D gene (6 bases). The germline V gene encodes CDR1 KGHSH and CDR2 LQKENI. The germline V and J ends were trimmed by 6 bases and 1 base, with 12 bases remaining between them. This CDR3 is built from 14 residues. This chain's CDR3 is CASSEGTRNTEAFF. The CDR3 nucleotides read TGTGCCAGCTCTGAAGGGACAAGGAACACTGAAGCTTTCTTT.

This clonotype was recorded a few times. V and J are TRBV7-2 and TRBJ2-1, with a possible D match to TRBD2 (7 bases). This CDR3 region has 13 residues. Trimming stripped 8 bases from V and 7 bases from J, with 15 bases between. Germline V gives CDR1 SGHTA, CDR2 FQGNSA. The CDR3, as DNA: TGTGCCAGCCGTGCGGGGGCGCCTAATGAGCAGTTCTTC. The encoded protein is CASRAGAPNEQFF.

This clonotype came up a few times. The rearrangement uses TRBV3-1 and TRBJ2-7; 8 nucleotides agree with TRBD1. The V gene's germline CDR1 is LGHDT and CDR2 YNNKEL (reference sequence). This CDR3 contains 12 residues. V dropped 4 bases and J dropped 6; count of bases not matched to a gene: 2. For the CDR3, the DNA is TGTGCCAGCAGCCCCAGGGGGCTCGAGCAGTACTTC. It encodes CASSPRGLEQYF.

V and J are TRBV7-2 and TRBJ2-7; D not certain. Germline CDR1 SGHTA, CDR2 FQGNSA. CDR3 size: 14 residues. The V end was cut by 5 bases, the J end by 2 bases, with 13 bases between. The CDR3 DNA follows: TGTGCCAGCAGCCCGGGCCGGGCCCCCTACGAGCAGTACTTC. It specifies CASSPGRAPYEQYF.

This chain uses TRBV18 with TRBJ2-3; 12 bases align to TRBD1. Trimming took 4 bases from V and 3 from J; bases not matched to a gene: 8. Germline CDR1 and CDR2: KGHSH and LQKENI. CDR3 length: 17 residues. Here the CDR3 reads CASSHRTGQGATDTQYF. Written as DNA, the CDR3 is TGTGCCAGCTCACATCGCACGGGACAGGGGGCTACAGATACGCAGTATTTT. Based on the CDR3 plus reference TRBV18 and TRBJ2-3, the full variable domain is NAGVMQNPRHLVRRRGQEARLRCSPMKGHSHVYWYRQLPEEGLKFMVYLQKENIIDESGMPKERFSAEFPKEGPSILRIQQVVRGDSAAYFCASSHRTGQGATDTQYFGPGTRLTVL.

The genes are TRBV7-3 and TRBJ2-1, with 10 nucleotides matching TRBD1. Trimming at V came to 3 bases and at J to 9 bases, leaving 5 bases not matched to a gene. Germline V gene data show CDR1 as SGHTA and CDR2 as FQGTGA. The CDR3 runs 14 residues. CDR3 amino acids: CASSFRDRGSEQFF. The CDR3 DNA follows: TGTGCCAGCAGCTTCCGGGACAGGGGAAGTGAGCAGTTCTTC. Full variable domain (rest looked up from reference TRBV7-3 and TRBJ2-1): GAGVSQTPSNKVTEKGKYVELRCDPISGHTALYWYRQSLGQGPEFLIYFQGTGAADDSGLPNDRFFAVRPEGSVSTLKIQRTERGDSAVYLCASSFRDRGSEQFFGPGTRLTVL.

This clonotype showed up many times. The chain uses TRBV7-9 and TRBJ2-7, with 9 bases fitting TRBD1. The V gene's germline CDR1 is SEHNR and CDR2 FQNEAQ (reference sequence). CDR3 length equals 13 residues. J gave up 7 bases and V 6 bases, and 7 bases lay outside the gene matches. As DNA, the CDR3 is TGTGCCAGCAGACCGACAGGGGGAGATGAGCAGTACTTC. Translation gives CASRPTGGDEQYF.

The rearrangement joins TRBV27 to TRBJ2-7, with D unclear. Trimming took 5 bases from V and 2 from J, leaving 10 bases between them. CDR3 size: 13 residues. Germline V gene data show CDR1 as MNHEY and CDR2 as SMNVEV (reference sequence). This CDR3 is CASSQNSPYEQYF. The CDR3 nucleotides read TGTGCCAGCAGTCAAAACTCCCCCTACGAGCAGTACTTC.

The chain's CDR3 is CASSKWGQPQHF. Here the CDR3 DNA reads TGTGCCAGCAGCAAGTGGGGTCAGCCCCAGCATTTT. This chain links TRBV7-6 with TRBJ1-5; no firm D call. This CDR3 has 12 residues. From germline, CDR1 is SGHVS and CDR2 FNYEAQ. Trimming shortened V by 5 bases and J by 6 bases, and 8 bases separated the two germline ends.

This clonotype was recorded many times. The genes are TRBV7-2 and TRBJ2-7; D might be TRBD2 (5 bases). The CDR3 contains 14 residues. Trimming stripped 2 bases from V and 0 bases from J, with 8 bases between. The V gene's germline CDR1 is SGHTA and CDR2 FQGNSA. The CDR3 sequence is CASSLSGDSYEQYF. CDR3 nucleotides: TGTGCCAGCAGCTTAAGCGGCGACTCCTACGAGCAGTACTTC.

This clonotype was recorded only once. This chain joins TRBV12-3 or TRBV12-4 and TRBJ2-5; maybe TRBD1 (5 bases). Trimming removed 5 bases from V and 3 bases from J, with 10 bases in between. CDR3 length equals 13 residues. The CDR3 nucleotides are TGTGCCAGCAGTGTACAGGTCGAAGAGACCCAGTACTTC. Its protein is CASSVQVEETQYF.

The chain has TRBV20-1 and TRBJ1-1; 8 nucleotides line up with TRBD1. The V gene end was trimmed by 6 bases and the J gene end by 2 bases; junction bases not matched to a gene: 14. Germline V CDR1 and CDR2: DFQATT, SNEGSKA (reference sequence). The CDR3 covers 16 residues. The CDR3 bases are TGCAGTGCCTTGCCGGGACAGGCACTGTTAAACACTGAAGCTTTCTTT. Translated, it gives CSALPGQALLNTEAFF.

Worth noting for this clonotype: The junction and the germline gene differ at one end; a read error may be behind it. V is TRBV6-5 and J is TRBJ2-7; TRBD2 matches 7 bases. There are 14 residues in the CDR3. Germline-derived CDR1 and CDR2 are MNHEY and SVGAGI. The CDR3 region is CASSTRDYTYVQYF. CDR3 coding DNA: TGTGCCAGCAGTACCCGGGACTACACCTACGTGCAGTACTTC.

This CDR3 reads CAISEGRGPMNGYTF. As DNA, the CDR3 is TGTGCCATCAGTGAGGGGAGGGGGCCAATGAATGGCTACACCTTC. This chain connects TRBV10-3 to TRBJ1-2, with 7 bases identical to TRBD1. V was pared by 2 bases and J by 6 bases, with 9 bases of the junction left unmatched. Germline CDR1 reads ENHRY; CDR2 reads SYGVKD. CDR3 length equals 15 residues.

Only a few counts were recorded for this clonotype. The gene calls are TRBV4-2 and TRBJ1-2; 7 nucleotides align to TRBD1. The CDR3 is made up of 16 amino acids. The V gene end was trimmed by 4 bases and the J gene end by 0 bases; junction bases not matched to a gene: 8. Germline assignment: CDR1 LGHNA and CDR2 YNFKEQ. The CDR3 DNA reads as TGTGCCAGCAGCCCCCAGGGGGACAAAGCTAACTATGGCTACACCTTC. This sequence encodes CASSPQGDKANYGYTF.

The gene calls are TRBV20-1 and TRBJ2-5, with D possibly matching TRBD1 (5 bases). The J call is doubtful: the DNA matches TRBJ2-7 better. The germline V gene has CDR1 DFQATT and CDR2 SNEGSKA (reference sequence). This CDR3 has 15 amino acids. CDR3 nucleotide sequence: TGCAGTGCTAGAGATCCAAAACAGGCCGCCTACGAGCAGTACTTC. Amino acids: CSARDPKQAAYEQYF.

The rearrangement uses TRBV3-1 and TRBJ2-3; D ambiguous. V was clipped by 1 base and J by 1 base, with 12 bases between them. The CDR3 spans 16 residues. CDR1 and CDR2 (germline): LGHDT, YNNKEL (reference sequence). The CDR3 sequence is CASSQGSGYGTDTQYF. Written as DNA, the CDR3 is TGTGCCAGCAGCCAAGGGAGTGGGTATGGCACAGATACGCAGTATTTT.

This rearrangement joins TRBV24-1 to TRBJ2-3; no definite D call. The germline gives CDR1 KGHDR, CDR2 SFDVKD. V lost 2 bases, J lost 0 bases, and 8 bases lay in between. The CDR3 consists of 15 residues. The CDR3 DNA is TGTGCCACCAGTGATTCGGCGGTTAGCACAGATACGCAGTATTTT. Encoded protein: CATSDSAVSTDTQYF.

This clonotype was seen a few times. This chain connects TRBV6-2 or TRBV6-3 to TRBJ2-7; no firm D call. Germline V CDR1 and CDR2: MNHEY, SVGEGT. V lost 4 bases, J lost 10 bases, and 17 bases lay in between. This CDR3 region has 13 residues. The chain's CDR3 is CASSSALLNTQYF. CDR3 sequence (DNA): TGTGCCAGCAGTTCGGCCCTTCTCAACACCCAGTACTTC.

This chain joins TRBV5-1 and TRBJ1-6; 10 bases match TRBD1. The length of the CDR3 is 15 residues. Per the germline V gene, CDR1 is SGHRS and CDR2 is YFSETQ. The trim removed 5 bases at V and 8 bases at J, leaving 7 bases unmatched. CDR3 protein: CASSSTGTGDSPLHF. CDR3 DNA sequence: TGCGCCAGCAGTTCTACCGGGACAGGGGATTCACCCCTCCACTTT. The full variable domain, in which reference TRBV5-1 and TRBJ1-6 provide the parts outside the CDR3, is KAGVTQTPRYLIKTRGQQVTLSCSPISGHRSVSWYQQTPGQGLQFLFEYFSETQRNKGNFPGRFSGRQFSNSRSEMNVSTLELGDSALYLCASSSTGTGDSPLHFGNGTRLTVT.

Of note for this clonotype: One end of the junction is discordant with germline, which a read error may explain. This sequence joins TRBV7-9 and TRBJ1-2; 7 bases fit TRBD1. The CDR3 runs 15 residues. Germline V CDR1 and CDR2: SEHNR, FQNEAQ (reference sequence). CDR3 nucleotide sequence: TGTGCCGGCAGCTTTCAGGACAGTGACAGGGATGGCTACACCTTC. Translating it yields CAGSFQDSDRDGYTF.

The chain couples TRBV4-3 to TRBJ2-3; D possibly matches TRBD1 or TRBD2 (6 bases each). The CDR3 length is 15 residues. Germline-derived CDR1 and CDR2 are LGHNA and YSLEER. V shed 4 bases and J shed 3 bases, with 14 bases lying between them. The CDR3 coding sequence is TGCGCCAGCAGCCTCTCGGGGGCGACAACAGATACGCAGTATTTT. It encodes CASSLSGATTDTQYF.

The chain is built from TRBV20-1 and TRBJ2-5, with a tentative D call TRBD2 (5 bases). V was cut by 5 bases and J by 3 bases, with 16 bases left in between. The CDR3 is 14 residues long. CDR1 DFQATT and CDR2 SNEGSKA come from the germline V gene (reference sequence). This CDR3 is CSAGSRTGEETQYF. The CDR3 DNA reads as TGCAGTGCTGGATCCCGGACTGGAGAAGAGACCCAGTACTTC.

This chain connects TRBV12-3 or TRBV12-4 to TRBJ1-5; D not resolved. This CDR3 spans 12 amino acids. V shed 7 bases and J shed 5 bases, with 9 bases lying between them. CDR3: CASTSDYQPQHF. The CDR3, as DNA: TGTGCCAGCACCTCAGATTATCAGCCCCAGCATTTT.

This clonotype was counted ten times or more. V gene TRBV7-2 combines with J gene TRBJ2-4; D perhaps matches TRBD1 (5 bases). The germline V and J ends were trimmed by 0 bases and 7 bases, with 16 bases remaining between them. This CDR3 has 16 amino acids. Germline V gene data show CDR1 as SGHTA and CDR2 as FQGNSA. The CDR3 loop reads CASSLASQGLSNIQYF. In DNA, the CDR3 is TGTGCCAGCAGCTTAGCGTCGCAGGGCCTGAGTAACATTCAGTACTTC.

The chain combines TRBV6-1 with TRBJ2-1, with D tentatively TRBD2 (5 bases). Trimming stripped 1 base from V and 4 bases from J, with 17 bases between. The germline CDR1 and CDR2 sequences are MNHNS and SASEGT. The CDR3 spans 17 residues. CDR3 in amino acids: CASSEEGGSEHYNEQFF. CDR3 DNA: TGTGCCAGCAGTGAAGAAGGAGGTAGCGAACATTACAATGAGCAGTTCTTC.

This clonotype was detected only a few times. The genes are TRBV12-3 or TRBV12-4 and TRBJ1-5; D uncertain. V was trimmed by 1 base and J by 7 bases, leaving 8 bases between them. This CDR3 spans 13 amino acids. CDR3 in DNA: TGTGCCAGCAGTTTAGGGTTTTTGCAGCCCCAGCATTTT. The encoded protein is CASSLGFLQPQHF.